Below, one T cell receptor beta chain is given with its context. The V end was cut by 4 bases, the J end by 5 bases, with 17 bases between. The CDR3 loop spans 15 amino acids. CDR1 SGDLS and CDR2 YYNGEE come from the germline V gene. Authors' analysis steps: Estimation of nucleated cell counts relied on the amplification of reference gene primers. This table comes from immunoSEQ multiplex PCR, and its TCRdb copy is limited to in-frame clones, with some not included. V and J calls and clone size are copied from that table; D and trimming were computed from the DNA. The sample holds hundreds of thousands of clones, around 87% seen once. The sample comes from a study of blood T cell repertoires in COVID-19. Study-level background: Whether acute or convalescent, the COVID-19 samples came from the United States, Italy and Spain. The analysed material was cDNA or gDNA that came from T cells, B-cell-depleted T cells, or PBMCs.

Sequencing was performed on peripheral blood. The clonotype comes from a woman aged 45-65 years who had recovered from COVID-19. The chain recombines TRBV9 with TRBJ2-3; a possible D gene is TRBD1 (6 bases). CDR3 coding DNA: TGTGCCAGCAGCAGACACCCTGAGGGGGTAGATACGCAGTATTTT. As protein: CASSRHPEGVDTQYF. Full variable domain (remainder filled in from reference TRBV9 and TRBJ2-3): DSGVTQTPKHLITATGQRVTLRCSPRSGDLSVYWYQQSLDQGLQFLIQYYNGEERAKGNILERFSAQQFPDLHSELNLSSLELGDSALYFCASSRHPEGVDTQYFGPGTRLTVL.